This entry features one T cell receptor beta chain sequence. Here immunoSEQ multiplex PCR was the method, and the copy in TCRdb shows in-frame clones only, minus some. The sample has more than 200,000 clones; approximately 91% are singletons. This sample is drawn from a study of blood T cell repertoires in COVID-19. Germline values: CDR1 LNHDA, CDR2 SQIVND (reference sequence). The CDR3 spans 15 residues. V was pared by 6 bases and J by 2 bases, with 4 bases of the junction left unmatched. This receptor was obtained from a human donor in a cohort sampled during active COVID-19. The chain joins TRBV19 to TRBJ2-5; 12 bases agree with TRBD2. Sequenced sample: peripheral blood. The CDR3 coding sequence is TGTGCCAGTAGCTCGACTAGCGGGGGACAAGAGACCCAGTACTTC. It translates to CASSSTSGGQETQYF.